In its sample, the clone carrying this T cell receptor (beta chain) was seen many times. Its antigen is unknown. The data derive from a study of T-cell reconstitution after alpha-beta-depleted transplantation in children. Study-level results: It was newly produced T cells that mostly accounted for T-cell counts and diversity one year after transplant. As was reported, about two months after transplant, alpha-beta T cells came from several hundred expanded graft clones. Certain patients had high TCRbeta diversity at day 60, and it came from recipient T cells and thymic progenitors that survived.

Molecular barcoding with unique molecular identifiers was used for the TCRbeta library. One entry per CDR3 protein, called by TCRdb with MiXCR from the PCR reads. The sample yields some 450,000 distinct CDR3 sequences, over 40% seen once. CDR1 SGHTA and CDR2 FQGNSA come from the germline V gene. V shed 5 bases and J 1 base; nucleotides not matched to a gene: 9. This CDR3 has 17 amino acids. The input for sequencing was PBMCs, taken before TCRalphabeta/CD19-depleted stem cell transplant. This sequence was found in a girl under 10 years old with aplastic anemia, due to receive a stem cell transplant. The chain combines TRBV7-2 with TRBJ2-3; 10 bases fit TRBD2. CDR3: CASSQSLLAGRTDTQYF. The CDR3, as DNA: TGTGCCAGCAGCCAAAGCCTACTAGCGGGACGCACAGATACGCAGTATTTT. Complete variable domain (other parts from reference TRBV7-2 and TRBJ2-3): GAGVSQSPSNKVTEKGKDVELRCDPISGHTALYWYRQSLGQGLEFLIYFQGNSAPDKSGLPSDRFSAERTGGSVSTLTIQRTQQEDSAVYLCASSQSLLAGRTDTQYFGPGTRLTVL.